This TCR beta chain was recorded in a study of naive and memory T cell subsets (dated by TCRdb to 2017 to 2019). Background on the whole study: Sorted naive and memory T cell subsets from peripheral blood were analyzed in the study using a UMI-based, open-source pipeline for TCR alpha and beta sequencing. RNA was DNase-treated and reverse transcribed with TCR constant-region primers, mostly using SuperScript III. The results of the functional CMV T cell responses matched the IgG serology results in every case.

Concerning this clonotype itself: No cognate antigen has been identified for it. The record has no base qualities; no much larger clone is one base away.

The junction shows trimming of 3 bases on V and 5 bases on J, plus 10 bases between the germline ends. Counted from cysteine to phenylalanine, this CDR3 has 12 amino acids. Only the CDR3 region is kept as DNA, spanning 36 bases read in frame from base 1. CDR1 is given as DFQATT and CDR2 as SNEGSKA, both from the germline V gene (reference sequence). Separate amplification of TCR alpha and beta chain libraries was performed from the second PCR step onward. To determine each donor's CMV status, fresh PBMCs were stimulated overnight with CMV viral lysate, and IFNgamma production from CD4+ T cells was then assessed. CD4 T cells were positively selected with Miltenyi beads, followed by positive selection of CD8 T cells from the CD4-negative fraction. After staining for CD3, CD4, CD8, CD45RA, CD27 and a live/dead dye, cells were sorted on a BD Aria II into four subsets based on CD45RA and CD27. Blood came from a few healthy volunteers, each fractionated into CD4 and CD8 T cells and then into four differentiation subsets. Approximately 120 ml of peripheral blood was collected from each donor, and PBMC were isolated by Ficoll-Paque PLUS density-gradient centrifugation. Sorted cells were lysed in RLT buffer, and RNA was extracted with a Qiagen RNeasy kit and stored at -80°C.

Findings and caveats that apply to the study as a whole: RNA-based TCR counts may be affected by expression changes linked to T cell activation and differentiation. After error correction, only a single occurrence was seen for over 85% of naive TCR sequences, so much steeper abundance distributions were produced than in memory subsets. A few larger clonotypes were present in naive repertoires, especially CD8 naive repertoires, and these clonotypes were possibly memory cells re-expressing CD45RA. Each clonotype was defined as a single alpha or beta chain sequence rather than as a paired alpha/beta receptor. The repertoire findings for the naive and memory subsets could not be validated, as no ground truth was available. Gini index rose and Shannon and inverse Simpson diversity fell from naive through CM, EM and EMRA in both CD4 and CD8 cells. A power law was followed by TCR abundance, with an exponent that differed between naive and memory subsets but was consistent across the three individuals.

The library came from UMI-ligation and nested PCR. To cover both TRBC1 and TRBC2, the beta constant-region primer consisted of an equimolar mix of two oligonucleotides. T4 RNA ligase 1 ligated a single-stranded oligonucleotide carrying the SP2 primer and a 12-nucleotide UMI to the cDNA 3' end. Four rounds of PCR were used to amplify ligated cDNA, with nested alpha and beta constant-region primers being used together with the SP2 primer. Incubation of the ligation reaction lasted roughly 19-24 hours at 16 degrees C. PCR2 was typically performed as a SYBR Green qPCR and was stopped at a predetermined threshold so that over-amplification was prevented. All purifications after the first were performed with Agencourt AMPure XP magnetic beads. Library quantification was done by Qubit, followed by a TapeStation check on which the main peak was expected at around 650 bp. The pooled libraries were sequenced on an Illumina MiSeq using v2 2x251 paired-end kits, which usually yielded roughly 0.85-2.2 million reads per sample. Each sample was pooled at approximately 4.3 nM, and about 5-7.5% PhiX was included to help cluster recognition. On the study's bioinformatics: V and J genes were assigned to Demultiplexor-processed FASTQ reads by Decombinator through tag matching, with a single base-pair mismatch being allowed. Collapsinator used UMIs to correct both sequencing errors and frequency errors arising from PCR heterogeneity. CDR3Translator translated TCRs and extracted CDR3s from the conserved cysteine to the FGXG phenylalanine, flagging non-productive sequences. Gini, Shannon entropy and inverse Simpson indices were calculated on repertoires that had been subsampled to equal numbers of UMI-defined TCRs. Power-law fits to clonotype abundance distributions were performed by maximum likelihood within the linear range. On one naive CD8 sample, the pipeline and MIGEC gave similar UMI counts, unique TCR numbers and clonal distributions. In one analysis, naive TCRs that were also found in any memory subset of the same donor were excluded from the naive repertoire. A set of approximately 6,800 CMV-associated CDR3 sequences, compiled from VDJdb and a published dataset, was used to search the repertoires. TCRdb itself trimmed the public reads at Q25 with fastp, ran MiXCR and retained productive beta chains. Identical CDR3 protein sequences are pooled into one entry, listed with their most common genes and DNA. The V and J calls were determined by TCRdb, not by the authors. Across this sample there are roughly 140,000 distinct CDR3 sequences, with about a sixth seen only once. The top ten clones comprise about 0.14% of the sample.

The V gene is TRBV20-1 and the J gene is TRBJ1-1; the D segment cannot be called with confidence. The sequence came from a human donor in good health. The sample comprised naive CD4+ T cells from blood. Explained via the paper, the cell subset or site label denotes: naive T cells, CD45RA high CD27+. The CDR3 region has the sequence CSASGWGTEAFF. The DNA sequence is as follows: TGCAGTGCTAGTGGCTGGGGTACTGAAGCTTTCTTT.